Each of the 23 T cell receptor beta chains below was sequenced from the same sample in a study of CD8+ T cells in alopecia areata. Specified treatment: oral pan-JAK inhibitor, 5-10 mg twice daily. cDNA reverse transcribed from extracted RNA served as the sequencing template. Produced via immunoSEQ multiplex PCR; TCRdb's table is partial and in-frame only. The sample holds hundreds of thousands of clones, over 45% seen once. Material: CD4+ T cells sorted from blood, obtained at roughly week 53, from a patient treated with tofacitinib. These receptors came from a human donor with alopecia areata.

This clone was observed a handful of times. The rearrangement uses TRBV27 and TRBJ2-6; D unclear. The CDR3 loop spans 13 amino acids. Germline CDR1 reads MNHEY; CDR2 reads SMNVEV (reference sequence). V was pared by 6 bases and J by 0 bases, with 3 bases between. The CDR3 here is CASRGSGANVLTF. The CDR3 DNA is TGTGCCAGCAGAGGCTCTGGGGCCAACGTCCTGACTTTC.

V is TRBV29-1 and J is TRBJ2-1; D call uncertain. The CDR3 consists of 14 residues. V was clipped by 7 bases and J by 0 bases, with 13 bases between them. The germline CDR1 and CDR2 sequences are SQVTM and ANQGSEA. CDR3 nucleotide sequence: TGCAGCGCCAAGGACCGAAACTCCTACAATGAGCAGTTCTTC. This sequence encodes CSAKDRNSYNEQFF.

The CDR3 nucleotides are TGCGCCAGCACCATTGGGGGGCTAGGCTACAATGAGCAGTTCTTC. Its translation is CASTIGGLGYNEQFF. The rearrangement joins TRBV5-1 to TRBJ2-1; possibly TRBD1 or TRBD2 for D (6 bases each). Germline CDR1 reads SGHRS; CDR2 reads YFSETQ. The CDR3 is 15 amino acids. The V end lost 6 bases, the J end lost 3 bases, and 16 bases lay between the germline ends.

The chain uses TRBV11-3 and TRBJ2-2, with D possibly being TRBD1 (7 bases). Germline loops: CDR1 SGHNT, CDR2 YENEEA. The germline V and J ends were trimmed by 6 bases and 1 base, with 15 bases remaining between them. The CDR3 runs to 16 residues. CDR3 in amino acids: CASSYAGQRNTGELFF. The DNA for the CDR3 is TGTGCCAGCAGTTACGCGGGACAGAGGAACACCGGGGAGCTGTTTTTT.

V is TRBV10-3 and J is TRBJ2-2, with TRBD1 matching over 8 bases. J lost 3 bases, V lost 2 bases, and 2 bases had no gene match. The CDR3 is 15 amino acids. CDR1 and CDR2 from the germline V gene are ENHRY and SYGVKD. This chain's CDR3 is CAISEGQGDTGELFF. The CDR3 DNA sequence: TGTGCCATCAGTGAGGGACAGGGAGACACCGGGGAGCTGTTTTTT.

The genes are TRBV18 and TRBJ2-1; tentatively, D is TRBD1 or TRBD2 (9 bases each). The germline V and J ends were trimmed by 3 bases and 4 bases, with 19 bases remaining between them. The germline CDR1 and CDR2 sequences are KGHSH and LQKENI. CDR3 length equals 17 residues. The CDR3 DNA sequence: TGTGCCAGCTCACCCCTACCTAGCGGGACAGGGTACAATGAGCAGTTCTTC. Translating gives CASSPLPSGTGYNEQFF.

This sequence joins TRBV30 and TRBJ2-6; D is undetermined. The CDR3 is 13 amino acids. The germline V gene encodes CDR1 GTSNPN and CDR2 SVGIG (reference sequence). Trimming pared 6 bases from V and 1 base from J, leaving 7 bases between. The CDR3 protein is CACDVSGANVLTF. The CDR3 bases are TGTGCCTGCGACGTGTCTGGGGCCAACGTCCTGACTTTC.

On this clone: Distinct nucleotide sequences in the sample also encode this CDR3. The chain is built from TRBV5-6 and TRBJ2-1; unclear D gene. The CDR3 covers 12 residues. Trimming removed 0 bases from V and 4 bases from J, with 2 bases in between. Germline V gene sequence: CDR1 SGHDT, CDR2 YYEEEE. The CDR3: CASSLVYNEQFF. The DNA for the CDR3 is TGTGCCAGCAGCTTGGTTTACAATGAGCAGTTCTTC.

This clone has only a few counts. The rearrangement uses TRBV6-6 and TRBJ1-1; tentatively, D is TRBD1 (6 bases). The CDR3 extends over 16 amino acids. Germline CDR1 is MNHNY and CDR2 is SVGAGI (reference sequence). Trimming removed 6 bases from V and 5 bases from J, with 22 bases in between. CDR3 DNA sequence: TGTGCCAGCAGCCTCTCGGGGGGCAGGGGAGGGACTGAAGCTTTCTTT. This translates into CASSLSGGRGGTEAFF.

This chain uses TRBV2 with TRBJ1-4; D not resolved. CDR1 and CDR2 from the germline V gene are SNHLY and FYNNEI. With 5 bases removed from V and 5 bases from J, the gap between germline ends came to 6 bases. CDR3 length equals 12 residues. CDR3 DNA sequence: TGTGCCAGCAGTCCGAGCAATGAAAAACTGTTTTTT. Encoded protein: CASSPSNEKLFF.

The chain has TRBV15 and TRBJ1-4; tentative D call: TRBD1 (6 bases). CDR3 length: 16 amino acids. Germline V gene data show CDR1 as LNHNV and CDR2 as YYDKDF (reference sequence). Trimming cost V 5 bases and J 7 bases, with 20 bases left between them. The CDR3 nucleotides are TGTGCCACCAGCCTCGGGAGAGGTACAGGGAGTGAAAAACTGTTTTTT. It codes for CATSLGRGTGSEKLFF.

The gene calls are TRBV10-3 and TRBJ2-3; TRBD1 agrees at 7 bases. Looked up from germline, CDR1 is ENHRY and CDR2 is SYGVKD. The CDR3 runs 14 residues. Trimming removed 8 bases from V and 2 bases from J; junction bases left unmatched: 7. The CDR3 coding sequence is TGTGCCATCGCCGGACAGGCATTCACAGATACGCAGTATTTT. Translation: CAIAGQAFTDTQYF.

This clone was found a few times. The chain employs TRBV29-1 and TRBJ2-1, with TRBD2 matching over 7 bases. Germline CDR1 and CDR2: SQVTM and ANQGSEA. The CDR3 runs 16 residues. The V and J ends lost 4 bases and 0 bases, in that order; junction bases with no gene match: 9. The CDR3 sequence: CSVVDSGEFSYNEQFF. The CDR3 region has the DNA TGCAGCGTTGTTGACAGCGGGGAGTTCTCCTACAATGAGCAGTTCTTC.

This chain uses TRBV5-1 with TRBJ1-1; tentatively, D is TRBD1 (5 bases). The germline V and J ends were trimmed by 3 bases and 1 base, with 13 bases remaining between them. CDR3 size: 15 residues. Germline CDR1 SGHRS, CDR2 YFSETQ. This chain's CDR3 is CASSSTGSSNTEAFF. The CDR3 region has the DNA TGCGCCAGCAGCTCCACAGGCAGCTCGAACACTGAAGCTTTCTTT.

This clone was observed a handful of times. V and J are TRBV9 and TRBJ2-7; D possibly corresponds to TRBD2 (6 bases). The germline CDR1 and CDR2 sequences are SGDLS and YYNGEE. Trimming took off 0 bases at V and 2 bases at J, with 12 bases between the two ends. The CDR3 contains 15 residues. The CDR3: CASSVGAGGTYEQYF. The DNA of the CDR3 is TGTGCCAGCAGCGTAGGGGCCGGGGGAACCTACGAGCAGTACTTC.

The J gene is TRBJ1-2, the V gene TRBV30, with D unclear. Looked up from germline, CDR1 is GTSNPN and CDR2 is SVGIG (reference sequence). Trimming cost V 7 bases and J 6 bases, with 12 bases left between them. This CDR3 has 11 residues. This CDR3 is CAFYRANGYTF. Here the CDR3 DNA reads TGTGCCTTTTACCGGGCAAATGGCTACACCTTC.

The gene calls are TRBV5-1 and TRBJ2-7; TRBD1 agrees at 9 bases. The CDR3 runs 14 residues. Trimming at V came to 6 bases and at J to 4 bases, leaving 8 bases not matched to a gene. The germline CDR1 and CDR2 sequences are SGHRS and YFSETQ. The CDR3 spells CASTAGQGAYEQYF. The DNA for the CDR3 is TGCGCCAGCACCGCGGGACAGGGTGCGTACGAGCAGTACTTC.

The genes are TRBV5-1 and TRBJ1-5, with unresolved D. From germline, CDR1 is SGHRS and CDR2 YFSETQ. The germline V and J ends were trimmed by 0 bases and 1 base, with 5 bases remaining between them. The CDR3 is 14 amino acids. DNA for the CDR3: TGCGCCAGCAGCTTGGGTGAGAGCAATCAGCCCCAGCATTTT. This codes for CASSLGESNQPQHF.

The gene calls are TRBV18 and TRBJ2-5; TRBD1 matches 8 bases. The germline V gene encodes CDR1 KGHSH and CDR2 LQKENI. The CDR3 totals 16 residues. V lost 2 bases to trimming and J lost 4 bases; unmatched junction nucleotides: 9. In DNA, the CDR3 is TGTGCCAGCTCACCATTCAAAGCAGGGGGCAGAGAGACCCAGTACTTC. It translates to CASSPFKAGGRETQYF.

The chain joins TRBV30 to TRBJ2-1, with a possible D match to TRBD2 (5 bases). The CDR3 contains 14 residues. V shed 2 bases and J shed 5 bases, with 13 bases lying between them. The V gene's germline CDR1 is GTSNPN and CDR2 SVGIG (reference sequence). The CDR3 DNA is TGTGCCTGGAGTCGACTAACGCCGAACAATGAGCAGTTCTTC. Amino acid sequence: CAWSRLTPNNEQFF.

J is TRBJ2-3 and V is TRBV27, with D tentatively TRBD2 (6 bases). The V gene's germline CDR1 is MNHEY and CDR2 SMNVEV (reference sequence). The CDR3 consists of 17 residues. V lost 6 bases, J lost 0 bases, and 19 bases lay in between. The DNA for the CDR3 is TGTGCCAGCAGCATACGGCGGGGCAGCCCCAGCACAGATACGCAGTATTTT. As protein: CASSIRRGSPSTDTQYF.

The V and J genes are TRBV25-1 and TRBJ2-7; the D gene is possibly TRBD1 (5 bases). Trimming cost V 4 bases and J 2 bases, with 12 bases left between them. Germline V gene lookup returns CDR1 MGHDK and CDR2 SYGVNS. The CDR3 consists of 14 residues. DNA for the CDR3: TGTGCCAGCAGTGGACGACAGCTCCCCTACGAGCAGTACTTC. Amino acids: CASSGRQLPYEQYF.

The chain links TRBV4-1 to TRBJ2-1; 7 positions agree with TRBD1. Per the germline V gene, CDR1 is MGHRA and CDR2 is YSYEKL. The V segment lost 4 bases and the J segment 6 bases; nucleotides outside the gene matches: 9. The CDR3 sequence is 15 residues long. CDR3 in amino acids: CASSLGGLAGNEQFF. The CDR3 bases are TGCGCCAGCAGCCTAGGGGGCCTAGCCGGCAATGAGCAGTTCTTC.